Presented here are 21 T cell receptor beta chains from one specimen sequenced in a study of graft-versus-host responses after intestinal transplantation (dated by TCRdb to the early 2020s). Libraries were prepared through the immunoSEQ multiplex PCR assay. In TCRdb, the immuneACCESS table is reduced to in-frame sequences with V and J assigned. These tables do not hold every clone; where another copy was compared, an unresolved V gene accounts for under half, and the others remain unexplained. The sample table shows 23,000 or so clones, and roughly 86% are seen once. The top ten clones comprise 0.93% of the sample. The label giving this sample's time point can be read as: cells obtained before transplantation from donor or recipient. No antigen has been identified for these receptors. Material: unstimulated CD8+ T cells sorted from spleen or lymph node cells, obtained before transplant. The receptors were sampled from a human donor who was the organ donor for an intestinal transplant.

V and J are TRBV19 and TRBJ2-2; D gene uncertain. The CDR3 runs to 13 residues. Trimming removed 6 bases at V and 4 bases at J, with 9 bases between. The germline V gene encodes CDR1 LNHDA and CDR2 SQIVND (reference sequence). The CDR3 coding sequence is TGTGCCAGTAGCCCTATCGTCACCGGGGAGCTGTTTTTT. It translates to CASSPIVTGELFF.

In this sample, this clone turned up once. V and J are TRBV6-6 and TRBJ2-3; TRBD2 might be the D (5 bases). Trimming shortened V by 8 bases and J by 5 bases, and 20 bases separated the two germline ends. This CDR3 has 15 residues. From germline, CDR1 is MNHNY and CDR2 SVGAGI (reference sequence). CDR3 in DNA: TGTGCCAGCCGAAGTGTCGGAGGTAGCCTAGATACGCAGTATTTT. Protein product: CASRSVGGSLDTQYF.

The chain links TRBV27 to TRBJ1-5; D is ambiguous. The germline V gene encodes CDR1 MNHEY and CDR2 SMNVEV (reference sequence). V was shortened by 8 bases and J by 4 bases, with 15 bases between the two germline ends. There are 14 residues in the CDR3. CDR3 amino acids: CASGHQLGNQPQHF. CDR3 DNA: TGTGCCAGCGGGCATCAACTAGGAAATCAGCCCCAGCATTTT.

This clone was seen a single time. This chain joins TRBV30 and TRBJ2-7; 8 nucleotides agree with TRBD1. The CDR3 totals 13 residues. CDR1 and CDR2 from the germline V gene are GTSNPN and SVGIG (reference sequence). V was clipped by 4 bases and J by 6 bases; unmatched bases: 8. The CDR3 DNA reads TGTGCCTGGACTACAGGGGGAGGAGGCGAGCAGTACTTC. This translates into CAWTTGGGGEQYF.

The chain joins TRBV4-1 to TRBJ1-1; TRBD1 agrees at 7 bases. The CDR3 is made up of 17 amino acids. V dropped 1 base and J dropped 0; count of bases not matched to a gene: 8. The germline V gene has CDR1 MGHRA and CDR2 YSYEKL. As DNA, the CDR3 is TGCGCCAGCAGCCAAGGGACCGGGACAGCGCTGAACACTGAAGCTTTCTTT. Protein sequence: CASSQGTGTALNTEAFF.

This chain uses TRBV4-3 with TRBJ2-1; D unresolved. Germline-derived CDR1 and CDR2 are LGHNA and YSLEER. V was pared by 0 bases and J by 8 bases, with 8 bases between. The CDR3 covers 13 residues. This CDR3 reads CASSQEPRDEQFF. The CDR3 region has the DNA TGCGCCAGCAGCCAAGAGCCCAGAGATGAGCAGTTCTTC.

The chain combines TRBV6-1 with TRBJ2-7; 10 positions agree with TRBD2. V was clipped by 1 base and J by 11 bases; unmatched bases: 8. The CDR3 totals 14 residues. CDR1 MNHNS and CDR2 SASEGT come from the germline V gene. The chain's CDR3 is CASSEGTSGSVKYF. The CDR3 DNA reads TGTGCCAGCAGTGAAGGGACTAGCGGCTCTGTTAAGTACTTC.

The chain joins TRBV9 to TRBJ2-2; 8 bases are shared with TRBD1. V trimming: 0 bases; J trimming: 6 bases; junction bases outside the gene matches: 1. The germline V gene has CDR1 SGDLS and CDR2 YYNGEE. CDR3 size: 14 residues. CDR3 nucleotides: TGTGCCAGCAGCGTAGAGGACAGGGCCGGGGAGCTGTTTTTT. This encodes CASSVEDRAGELFF.

This chain uses TRBV7-2 with TRBJ2-7, with 9 bases matching TRBD1. The germline V gene has CDR1 SGHTA and CDR2 FQGNSA. CDR3 length: 13 residues. With V trimmed by 3 bases and J by 4 bases, 1 base remained unmatched. CDR3 region: CASSFGTGYEQYF. The CDR3, as DNA: TGTGCCAGCAGCTTCGGGACAGGGTACGAGCAGTACTTC.

This chain connects TRBV10-2 to TRBJ2-7, with D tentatively TRBD2 (5 bases). This CDR3 has 13 amino acids. Trimming took 10 bases from V and 3 from J, leaving 16 bases between them. The germline V gene encodes CDR1 WSHSY and CDR2 SAAADI. As DNA, the CDR3 is TGCGCCACCAACGACCGGGGAAACTACGAGCAGTACTTC. This gives the protein CATNDRGNYEQYF.

A few counts support this clone. The chain couples TRBV11-2 to TRBJ2-2; tentative D call: TRBD1 (5 bases). Germline CDR1 SGHAT, CDR2 FQNNGV. The CDR3 totals 15 residues. Trimming removed 8 bases from V and 0 bases from J, with 13 bases in between. CDR3 amino acids: CASPLGAANTGELFF. CDR3 DNA: TGTGCCAGCCCTCTAGGGGCCGCGAACACCGGGGAGCTGTTTTTT.

The sample holds a few counts of this clone. The chain is built from TRBV5-4 and TRBJ1-2; D is undetermined. Trimming shortened V by 3 bases and J by 3 bases, and 9 bases separated the two germline ends. CDR3 length: 13 residues. Germline assignment: CDR1 SGHNT and CDR2 YYREEE (reference sequence). The CDR3 loop is CASSSDRDYGYTF. CDR3 nucleotides: TGTGCCAGCAGCTCCGACCGGGACTATGGCTACACCTTC.

The CDR3: CAWSSAYEQYF. The CDR3 DNA sequence: TGTGCCTGGAGTTCAGCCTACGAGCAGTACTTC. The V and J genes are TRBV30 and TRBJ2-7; D is undetermined. This CDR3 has 11 amino acids. Per germline, CDR1 GTSNPN and CDR2 SVGIG (reference sequence). V lost 2 bases and J 2 bases, leaving 4 bases between the germline ends.

The V call is TRBV6-1, the J call TRBJ1-2, with TRBD1 identical over 7 bases. Germline CDR1 reads MNHNS; CDR2 reads SASEGT. The CDR3 consists of 13 residues. Trimming took 10 bases from V and 1 from J; bases not matched to a gene: 6. CDR3 region: CATKDRDNYGYTF. The CDR3 region has the DNA TGTGCCACCAAAGACAGGGATAACTATGGCTACACCTTC.

The chain joins TRBV11-2 to TRBJ1-1, with D possibly TRBD1 on 5 matching bases. Trimming removed 5 bases at V and 3 bases at J, with 22 bases between. The CDR3 is 17 amino acids. CDR1 SGHAT and CDR2 FQNNGV come from the germline V gene. The CDR3 reads CASSEHGGRATDTEAFF. DNA of the CDR3: TGTGCCAGCAGCGAACACGGGGGTAGGGCTACAGACACTGAAGCTTTCTTT.

The chain has TRBV2 and TRBJ2-7; 9 bases map to TRBD2. Trimming removed 9 bases from V and 2 bases from J; junction bases left unmatched: 8. CDR1 and CDR2 (germline): SNHLY, FYNNEI. This CDR3 has 14 residues. The CDR3 sequence is CASVSGGNTYEQYF. CDR3 sequence (DNA): TGTGCCAGTGTAAGCGGGGGGAATACCTACGAGCAGTACTTC.

V usage is TRBV27 and J usage is TRBJ1-2, with 7 bases matching TRBD1. CDR1 and CDR2 from the germline V gene are MNHEY and SMNVEV (reference sequence). The CDR3 totals 14 residues. V lost 1 base, J lost 14 bases, and 13 bases stayed unmatched. This CDR3 reads CASSLLGNRGPKTF. The CDR3 DNA reads TGTGCCAGCAGTTTATTGGGAAACAGGGGCCCCAAGACCTTC.

The chain joins TRBV7-2 to TRBJ1-4; the match to TRBD1 covers 7 bases. The CDR3 consists of 15 residues. Germline CDR1 is SGHTA and CDR2 is FQGNSA. The J segment lost 7 bases and the V segment lost 5 bases, leaving 10 bases of the junction unmatched. CDR3 amino acids: CASSTDRDRGEKLFF. The CDR3 nucleotides are TGTGCCAGCAGCACCGACCGGGACAGAGGTGAAAAACTGTTTTTT.

The rearrangement uses TRBV5-4 and TRBJ2-1; TRBD1 matches at 8 bases. J lost 7 bases, V lost 9 bases, and 12 bases had no gene match. The length of the CDR3 is 14 residues. The germline V gene has CDR1 SGHNT and CDR2 YYREEE (reference sequence). Here the CDR3 reads CATLLRGRENEQFF. The CDR3 DNA reads as TGTGCCACCCTGCTCAGGGGGCGCGAGAATGAGCAGTTCTTC.

This chain connects TRBV6-1 to TRBJ2-1; weak D call: TRBD2 (6 bases). CDR1 MNHNS and CDR2 SASEGT come from the germline V gene. Trimming left V 5 bases short and J 1 base short, with 9 bases between. CDR3 length: 14 amino acids. CDR3 coding DNA: TGTGCCAGCAGTTTGACTAGTTCCTACAATGAGCAGTTCTTC. This encodes CASSLTSSYNEQFF.

The chain uses TRBV4-2 and TRBJ1-3; D remains unclear. Germline CDR1 LGHNA, CDR2 YNFKEQ. Trimming left V 0 bases short and J 0 bases short, with 12 bases between. The CDR3 is made up of 17 amino acids. The CDR3 here is CASSQEEKAYSGNTIYF. CDR3 sequence (DNA): TGTGCCAGCAGCCAAGAAGAAAAGGCGTACTCTGGAAACACCATATATTTT.